This T cell receptor beta chain was retrieved from a study of CD4 and CD8 cells across lung adenocarcinoma regions (dated by TCRdb to the late 2010s). About the full investigation: The study compared tumor centers with tumor margins to examine intratumor heterogeneity of the T cell receptor repertoire.

Preparation of the library involved PCR. Sequencing used a HiSeq X Ten. TCRdb reprocessing: public reads trimmed at Q25 with fastp, clones called with MiXCR, in-frame beta chains kept. Each entry is one CDR3 protein sequence, shown with its most common DNA and genes. Counted in this sample were some 25,000 distinct CDR3 sequences; about half of them appeared once. About half of the sample is held by the ten biggest clonotypes. Concerning this clonotype itself: There is no known antigen for this receptor. The junction shows a germline mismatch at one end, possibly a read error.

Patients with localized lung adenocarcinoma, a subtype of non-small cell lung cancer, were used as donors. The centers of localized lung adenocarcinomas were where the samples came from. CD8+ T cells from tumor tissue were profiled separately from CD4+ T cells for TCR repertoire analysis. CDR1 is given as MNHNS and CDR2 as SASEGT, both from the germline V gene. The CDR3 starts with the cysteine, ends with the phenylalanine, and has 14 residues. Of the read, only the CDR3 DNA is kept; its 42 bases are in frame from base 1. This TCR derives from a male donor with lung adenocarcinoma. The CD4 and CD8 labels of this study may be unreliable. The receptor chain draws on TRBV6-1 and TRBJ2-3, with TRBD2 matching 8 junction bases. Sequencing was done on a sample of CD8+ T cells from the center of a lung tumor. According to the study, the label for this sample's cell subset or site signals: tumor center region. In nucleotide form, the sequence is TGTGGCAGCAGGGGAGCGGGAGCGAAAAACACGCAGTATTTC. Translated, this gives CGSRGAGAKNTQYF.